These 5 T cell receptor beta chains originate from one sample sequenced in a study of early T cells in non-severe SARS-CoV-2 infection. TCRdb processed the 5' RACE reads anew with MiXCR; each CDR3 protein has one entry. The table shows 60,000 to 70,000 distinct CDR3 sequences, with more than 4% occurring only once. Sequenced material: whole blood. All receptors come from an adult who was a healthcare worker with PCR-confirmed SARS-CoV-2 infection or an uninfected control (not recorded which).

This clonotype was picked up many times. V usage is TRBV3-1 and J usage is TRBJ1-1; D ambiguous. Germline V gene data show CDR1 as LGHDT and CDR2 as YNNKEL (reference sequence). V lost 0 bases and J lost 2, with 16 bases in between. The length of the CDR3 is 17 residues. The CDR3 coding sequence is TGTGCCAGCAGCCAAGATGTAAGAACGGCCGGCAACACTGAAGCTTTCTTT. Its translation is CASSQDVRTAGNTEAFF. Complete variable domain (other parts from reference TRBV3-1 and TRBJ1-1): DTAVSQTPKYLVTQMGNDKSIKCEQNLGHDTMYWYKQDSKKFLKIMFSYNNKELIINETVPNRFSPKSPDKAHLNLHINSLELGDSAVYFCASSQDVRTAGNTEAFFGQGTRLTVV.

This clonotype has a handful of counts. The chain recombines TRBV9 with TRBJ2-7; TRBD1 or TRBD2 may be the D gene (5 bases each). V gave up 3 bases and J gave up 4 bases, with 14 bases separating them. CDR1 is SGDLS, CDR2 YYNGEE, per germline. The CDR3 sequence is 14 residues long. The CDR3 spells CASSASGTQYEQYF. CDR3 DNA sequence: TGTGCCAGCAGCGCGTCCGGGACGCAATACGAGCAGTACTTC.

This rearrangement joins TRBV24-1 to TRBJ2-1; D is undetermined. V dropped 1 base and J dropped 1 base, with 7 bases sitting between them. This CDR3 comprises 15 residues. CDR1 and CDR2 (germline): KGHDR, SFDVKD. The CDR3 DNA reads as TGTGCCACCAGTGATTTAAGGGATTCCTACAATGAGCAGTTCTTC. The encoded protein is CATSDLRDSYNEQFF.

This clonotype was seen repeatedly, ten times or more. The chain has TRBV29-1 and TRBJ2-1; 9 bases are shared with TRBD1. Germline loops: CDR1 SQVTM, CDR2 ANQGSEA. This CDR3 is built from 13 residues. Trimming at V came to 6 bases and at J to 4 bases, leaving 4 bases not matched to a gene. The CDR3 reads CSVDRGWYNEQFF. Written as DNA, the CDR3 is TGCAGCGTAGACAGGGGGTGGTACAATGAGCAGTTCTTC.

In this sample, this clonotype turned up a few times. The chain employs TRBV20-1 and TRBJ2-7; TRBD1 agrees at 7 bases. The junction had 17 bases not matched to a gene; V was cut back by 5 bases and J by 13 bases. This CDR3 has 13 residues. Germline V gene data show CDR1 as DFQATT and CDR2 as SNEGSKA (reference sequence). Written as DNA, the CDR3 is TGCAGTGCTTCGACCGGGACAGACTACGAGCTCTACTTC. Translating gives CSASTGTDYELYF.